Listed below are T cell receptor beta chains from one sample, sequenced in a study of post-analysis software for immune sequencing data. Using its own MiXCR run on the PCR reads, TCRdb lists one record per CDR3 protein. Altogether hundreds of thousands of distinct CDR3 sequences are present, about 27% being singletons, with the ten largest covering around 0.6%. The sequencing input was blood. These receptors all come from a girl aged 10-17 years with multiple sclerosis. Both conserved end residues are part of each CDR3. A D gene is named only where the DNA matches it firmly. Clone size is shown for a subset of rows, as once, few, many or a class of expanded clone.

abundance: -
d_gene: -
v_gene: TRBV7-2
j_gene: TRBJ1-1
CDR3nt: TGTGCCAGCAGCCCCCAAAGGTCGGGGGCTGAAGCTTTCTTT
CDR3aa: CASSPQRSGAEAFF

abundance: few
d_gene: -
v_gene: TRBV29-1
j_gene: TRBJ1-1
CDR3nt: TGCAGCGCCGGTCTTGCAGGGAACACTGAAGCTTTCTTT
CDR3aa: CSAGLAGNTEAFF

abundance: -
d_gene: -
v_gene: TRBV7-2
j_gene: TRBJ2-3
CDR3nt: TGTGCCAGCAGCGGACGCGCAGATACGCAGTATTTT
CDR3aa: CASSGRADTQYF

abundance: few
d_gene: TRBD2
v_gene: TRBV28
j_gene: TRBJ2-1
CDR3nt: TGTGCCAGCAGGATTTACGGGACTAGCGGGAAGAGTGAGCAGTTCTTC
CDR3aa: CASRIYGTSGKSEQFF

abundance: -
d_gene: -
v_gene: TRBV5-1
j_gene: TRBJ1-5
CDR3nt: TGCGCCAGCAGCTTGGGGGACAAGGGCAATCAGCCCCAGCATTTT
CDR3aa: CASSLGDKGNQPQHF

abundance: -
d_gene: -
v_gene: TRBV20-1
j_gene: TRBJ2-4
CDR3nt: TGCAGTGCTATAGGACGGGGGGCCTCATCCAAAAACATTCAGTACTTC
CDR3aa: CSAIGRGASSKNIQYF

abundance: -
d_gene: -
v_gene: TRBV6-5
j_gene: TRBJ2-7
CDR3nt: TGTGCCAGCAGTTACATCCAGGGAGGAACTAACGAGCAGTACTTC
CDR3aa: CASSYIQGGTNEQYF

abundance: few
d_gene: -
v_gene: TRBV3-1
j_gene: TRBJ1-6
CDR3nt: TGTGCCAGCAGCCAAGGCAGGAGAACTAATTCACCCCTCCACTTT
CDR3aa: CASSQGRRTNSPLHF

abundance: few
d_gene: -
v_gene: TRBV12-3/TRBV12-4
j_gene: TRBJ1-2
CDR3nt: TGTGCCAGCAGTCCGCGGGGCCTCTATGGCTACACCTTC
CDR3aa: CASSPRGLYGYTF

abundance: -
d_gene: TRBD2
v_gene: TRBV28
j_gene: TRBJ2-1
CDR3nt: TGTGCCAGCAGTGCATGGACTAGCGGGGGGGGCAATGAGCAGTTCTTC
CDR3aa: CASSAWTSGGGNEQFF

abundance: -
d_gene: TRBD1
v_gene: TRBV11-2
j_gene: TRBJ1-4
CDR3nt: TGTGCCAGCAGCTCCGGACAGGGTTTAGGAGAAAAACTGTTTTTT
CDR3aa: CASSSGQGLGEKLFF

abundance: -
d_gene: -
v_gene: TRBV29-1
j_gene: TRBJ1-2
CDR3nt: TGCAGCTTCTGGTGGGGGGCGGGCTACACCTTC
CDR3aa: CSFWWGAGYTF

abundance: few
d_gene: -
v_gene: TRBV7-8
j_gene: TRBJ1-2
CDR3nt: TGTGCCAGCAGCTTATCGGATTATGGCTACACCTTC
CDR3aa: CASSLSDYGYTF

abundance: few
d_gene: -
v_gene: TRBV18
j_gene: TRBJ1-1
CDR3nt: TGTGCCAGCTCACCACTTAAAGGCGGGATTAACACTGAAGCTTTCTTT
CDR3aa: CASSPLKGGINTEAFF

abundance: -
d_gene: -
v_gene: TRBV20-1
j_gene: TRBJ1-6
CDR3nt: TGCAGTGCTAGGTGGGGGGAAACACCCCTCCACTTT
CDR3aa: CSARWGETPLHF

abundance: -
d_gene: -
v_gene: TRBV7-8
j_gene: TRBJ2-7
CDR3nt: TGTGCCAGCAGCTTCCGGGACATTAGGGGCGAGCAGTACTTC
CDR3aa: CASSFRDIRGEQYF

abundance: -
d_gene: -
v_gene: TRBV20-1
j_gene: TRBJ2-7
CDR3nt: TGCAGGGCTCCCCGGCAGGGTCACGAGCAGTACTTC
CDR3aa: CRAPRQGHEQYF

abundance: -
d_gene: -
v_gene: TRBV6-1
j_gene: TRBJ2-1
CDR3nt: TGTGCCAGCAGTGTACTCAGGGGTTCCTACAATGAGCAGTTCTTC
CDR3aa: CASSVLRGSYNEQFF

abundance: -
d_gene: TRBD2
v_gene: TRBV7-2
j_gene: TRBJ2-3
CDR3nt: TGTGCCAGCAGCTTCGGGACTAGCGGGAGCGGTACAGATACGCAGTATTTT
CDR3aa: CASSFGTSGSGTDTQYF

abundance: -
d_gene: -
v_gene: TRBV7-6
j_gene: TRBJ1-6
CDR3nt: TGTGCCAGCAGCTTAGAGATGGTCGGTAATTCACCCCTCCACTTT
CDR3aa: CASSLEMVGNSPLHF

abundance: few
d_gene: -
v_gene: TRBV27
j_gene: TRBJ2-5
CDR3nt: TGTGCCAGCAGCCCTTCGATACAAGAGACCCAGTACTTC
CDR3aa: CASSPSIQETQYF

abundance: few
d_gene: -
v_gene: TRBV12-3/TRBV12-4
j_gene: TRBJ2-3
CDR3nt: TGTGCCAGCACCTTGGGGCGGGCCGGAGGTACGCAGTATTTT
CDR3aa: CASTLGRAGGTQYF

abundance: -
d_gene: TRBD2
v_gene: TRBV20-1
j_gene: TRBJ2-3
CDR3nt: TGCAGTGCTATCTCCGGGACTAGGGGGTCCACAGATACGCAGTATTTT
CDR3aa: CSAISGTRGSTDTQYF

abundance: few
d_gene: -
v_gene: TRBV5-1
j_gene: TRBJ2-1
CDR3nt: TGCGCCAGCAGCTTTTCCGGCTCGGAGGAGCAGTTCTTC
CDR3aa: CASSFSGSEEQFF

abundance: many
d_gene: -
v_gene: TRBV29-1
j_gene: TRBJ2-1
CDR3nt: TGCAGCGTAGGAGGGATTTCAGATGGCTCCTACAATGAGCAGTTCTTC
CDR3aa: CSVGGISDGSYNEQFF

abundance: few
d_gene: -
v_gene: TRBV27
j_gene: TRBJ2-5
CDR3nt: TGTGCCAGCAGCCGAGCGGGCTCCGGGGAGCAGTACTTC
CDR3aa: CASSRAGSGEQYF

abundance: -
d_gene: TRBD2
v_gene: TRBV4-3
j_gene: TRBJ2-7
CDR3nt: TGCGCCAGCAGCCAAGGAATTGGACTAGCGCTCTACGAGCAGTACTTC
CDR3aa: CASSQGIGLALYEQYF

abundance: -
d_gene: TRBD1
v_gene: TRBV6-4
j_gene: TRBJ1-2
CDR3nt: TGTGCCAGCAGTGACGCTACAGGGGGCCCCTATGGCTACACCTTC
CDR3aa: CASSDATGGPYGYTF

abundance: -
d_gene: -
v_gene: TRBV6-6
j_gene: TRBJ1-1
CDR3nt: TGTGCCAGCAGGCCGGGAAGGGCCACTGAAGCTTTCTTT
CDR3aa: CASRPGRATEAFF

abundance: -
d_gene: TRBD2
v_gene: TRBV3-1
j_gene: TRBJ2-3
CDR3nt: TGTGCCAGCAGCCAAGACAGACTAGCGGGGGGGACAGATACGCAGTATTTT
CDR3aa: CASSQDRLAGGTDTQYF

abundance: few
d_gene: -
v_gene: TRBV5-5
j_gene: TRBJ1-2
CDR3nt: TGTGCCAGCAGCTCCAGCCTTCTCTATGGCTACACCTTC
CDR3aa: CASSSSLLYGYTF

abundance: -
d_gene: -
v_gene: TRBV6-5
j_gene: TRBJ1-5
CDR3nt: TGTGCCAGCAGTTACGAAGGGGGGCCCCCAAATCAGCCCCAGCATTTT
CDR3aa: CASSYEGGPPNQPQHF

abundance: -
d_gene: -
v_gene: TRBV12-3/TRBV12-4
j_gene: TRBJ2-7
CDR3nt: TGTGCCAGCAGTTTAGGGACTAACCTCTACGAGCAGTACTTC
CDR3aa: CASSLGTNLYEQYF

abundance: few
d_gene: -
v_gene: TRBV6-1
j_gene: TRBJ1-6
CDR3nt: TGTGCCAGCAGCCGGGGGACACTCAGCTCCTATAATTCACCCCTCCACTTT
CDR3aa: CASSRGTLSSYNSPLHF

abundance: -
d_gene: -
v_gene: TRBV7-2
j_gene: TRBJ2-7
CDR3nt: TGTGCCAGCAGCGTGCACTACGAGCAGTACTTC
CDR3aa: CASSVHYEQYF

abundance: many
d_gene: -
v_gene: TRBV7-2
j_gene: TRBJ2-7
CDR3nt: TGTGCCAGCAGCTTAGACGCTCCCGGGACAACGAAGCAGTACTTC
CDR3aa: CASSLDAPGTTKQYF

abundance: few
d_gene: -
v_gene: TRBV11-2
j_gene: TRBJ2-7
CDR3nt: TGTGCCAGCAGCCTCCCCGGGCGGCATTACGAGCAGTACTTC
CDR3aa: CASSLPGRHYEQYF

abundance: -
d_gene: -
v_gene: TRBV4-1
j_gene: TRBJ2-1
CDR3nt: TGCGCCAGCAGCCAAGAAGGGGCAGGGCCATACAATGAGCAGTTCTTC
CDR3aa: CASSQEGAGPYNEQFF

abundance: -
d_gene: -
v_gene: TRBV9
j_gene: TRBJ2-1
CDR3nt: TGTGCCAGCAGCGTGACCGACTCTGTCCCACTCAATGAGCAGTTCTTC
CDR3aa: CASSVTDSVPLNEQFF

abundance: few
d_gene: TRBD1
v_gene: TRBV29-1
j_gene: TRBJ1-1
CDR3nt: TGCAGCGTTGACCCACCGGGACAGGGGTTGGAAGCTTTCTTT
CDR3aa: CSVDPPGQGLEAFF

abundance: -
d_gene: -
v_gene: TRBV20-1
j_gene: TRBJ2-7
CDR3nt: TGCAGTGCTAGAAAACTAGTGGGAACTTACGAGCAGTACTTC
CDR3aa: CSARKLVGTYEQYF

abundance: -
d_gene: -
v_gene: TRBV5-6
j_gene: TRBJ2-1
CDR3nt: TGTGCCAGCAGCTCGTACAGGATGAAGGAGCAGTTCTTC
CDR3aa: CASSSYRMKEQFF